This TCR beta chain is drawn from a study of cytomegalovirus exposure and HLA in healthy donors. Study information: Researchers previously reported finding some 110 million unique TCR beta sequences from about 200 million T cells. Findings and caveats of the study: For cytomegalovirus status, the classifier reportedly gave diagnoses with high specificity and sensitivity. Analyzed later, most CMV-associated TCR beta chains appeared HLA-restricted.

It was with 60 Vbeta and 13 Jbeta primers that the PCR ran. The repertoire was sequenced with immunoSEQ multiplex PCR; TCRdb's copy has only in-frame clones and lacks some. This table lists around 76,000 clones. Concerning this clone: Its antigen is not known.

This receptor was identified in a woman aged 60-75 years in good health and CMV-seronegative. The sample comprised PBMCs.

DNA of the CDR3: TGTGCCAGCAGCTTATACCAGCGGGAGACCTACGAGCAGTACTTC. Translating it yields CASSLYQRETYEQYF. V is TRBV7-3 and J is TRBJ2-7; 8 bases line up with TRBD2. Trimming cost V 2 bases and J 2 bases; bases outside gene matches: 5. Germline V CDR1 and CDR2: SGHTA, FQGTGA. The CDR3 extends over 15 amino acids.